These 14 T cell receptor beta chains originate from one sample sequenced in a study of T-cell reconstitution after alpha-beta-depleted transplantation in children. TCRbeta library construction was performed incorporating unique molecular identifiers. MiXCR, run by TCRdb on the PCR reads, gives a single entry per CDR3 protein. The table has 140,000 to 150,000 distinct CDR3 sequences, 8.8% seen once. Sequenced here: PBMCs, mostly from graft donor cells, sampled 180 days after TCRalphabeta/CD19-depleted stem cell transplant. Receptors were obtained from a female patient aged 2-9 years who had a stem cell transplant for congenital amegakaryocytic thrombocytopenia, so the T cells may come from the graft donor.

J is TRBJ1-1 and V is TRBV12-3 or TRBV12-4; no reliable D call. The CDR3 totals 18 residues. V lost 2 bases and J 5 bases, leaving 24 bases between the germline ends. This CDR3 is CASSLRPGESPLRTEAFF. The CDR3, as DNA: TGTGCCAGCAGTTTAAGGCCAGGTGAAAGTCCCCTGCGAACTGAAGCTTTCTTT.

This clonotype occurred many times. The chain carries TRBV20-1 and TRBJ2-3; no firm D call. The CDR3 extends over 11 amino acids. The germline V gene has CDR1 DFQATT and CDR2 SNEGSKA (reference sequence). V shed 1 base and J shed 5 bases, with 4 bases lying between them. CDR3 nucleotides: TGCAGTGCTAGAGCAATAGATACGCAGTATTTT. Amino acids: CSARAIDTQYF.

This clonotype was seen at least ten times. The CDR3 region has the DNA TGTGCCAGACACCCCGACGGGACCTACGAGCAGTACTTC. This encodes CARHPDGTYEQYF. The J gene is TRBJ2-7, the V gene TRBV28, with D perhaps TRBD2 (5 bases). Trimming took off 9 bases at V and 2 bases at J, with 14 bases between the two ends. Looked up from germline, CDR1 is MDHEN and CDR2 is SYDVKM. There are 13 residues in the CDR3.

The chain combines TRBV20-1 with TRBJ2-3; no clear D. Germline CDR1 reads DFQATT; CDR2 reads SNEGSKA (reference sequence). V was shortened by 1 base and J by 5 bases, with 4 bases between the two germline ends. CDR3 size: 11 residues. CDR3: CSARALDTQYF. CDR3 coding DNA: TGCAGTGCTAGAGCGCTAGATACGCAGTATTTT.

This clonotype was seen many times. The chain uses TRBV11-2 and TRBJ2-5; 9 positions agree with TRBD2. CDR1 and CDR2 (germline): SGHAT, FQNNGV. The J segment lost 1 base and the V segment lost 5 bases, leaving 14 bases of the junction unmatched. The CDR3 runs to 18 residues. The CDR3 sequence is CASSPRSKRLAAQETQYF. Here the CDR3 DNA reads TGTGCCAGCAGCCCGCGAAGTAAAAGACTAGCGGCCCAAGAGACCCAGTACTTC.

Many counts were recorded for this clonotype. The chain recombines TRBV6-2 or TRBV6-3 with TRBJ2-5; possibly TRBD2 for D (6 bases). V lost 9 bases to trimming and J lost 1 base, with 9 bases between them. This CDR3 has 12 amino acids. In germline, CDR1 is MNHEY, CDR2 SVGEGT. The CDR3 here is CASAGGQETQYF. CDR3 DNA sequence: TGTGCCAGTGCCGGGGGCCAAGAGACCCAGTACTTC.

This clonotype has a count of ten or more. The V and J genes are TRBV4-2 and TRBJ2-1; 7 bases fit TRBD1. V trimming: 4 bases; J trimming: 0 bases; junction bases outside the gene matches: 12. This CDR3 region has 18 residues. Per germline, CDR1 LGHNA and CDR2 YNFKEQ. In DNA, the CDR3 is TGTGCCAGCAGCCCTCCGGGACAGTTGGGGAGCTCCTACAATGAGCAGTTCTTC. Translation gives CASSPPGQLGSSYNEQFF.

This chain links TRBV20-1 with TRBJ2-7; D remains unclear. V shed 0 bases and J shed 4 bases, with 16 bases lying between them. The CDR3 extends over 15 amino acids. The germline CDR1 and CDR2 sequences are DFQATT and SNEGSKA (reference sequence). The CDR3 nucleotides read TGCAGTGCTAGAGATCTTGATTCGGAAAGGTACGAGCAGTACTTC. It codes for CSARDLDSERYEQYF.

The chain combines TRBV20-1 with TRBJ2-7, with TRBD2 identical over 10 bases. The CDR3 has 15 amino acids. Germline assignment: CDR1 DFQATT and CDR2 SNEGSKA (reference sequence). V lost 7 bases and J lost 0; bases outside the gene matches: 9. The CDR3 loop reads CSVGRLAGSSYEQYF. The CDR3 coding sequence is TGCAGTGTCGGTAGACTAGCGGGTAGCTCCTACGAGCAGTACTTC.

This clonotype was found many times. This chain links TRBV3-1 with TRBJ2-3; D unclear. CDR1 is LGHDT, CDR2 YNNKEL, per germline (reference sequence). V shed 1 base and J shed 3 bases, with 2 bases lying between them. This CDR3 has 12 amino acids. The CDR3 sequence: CASSQVTDTQYF. The CDR3, as DNA: TGTGCCAGCAGCCAAGTTACAGATACGCAGTATTTT.

This clonotype was found many times. This chain connects TRBV5-1 to TRBJ2-3; D gene ambiguous. Germline V gives CDR1 SGHRS, CDR2 YFSETQ. V was pared by 2 bases and J by 0 bases, with 10 bases between. The CDR3 is 15 residues long. The CDR3: CASSFDRPSTDTQYF. The CDR3 nucleotides are TGCGCCAGCAGCTTCGACCGTCCCAGCACAGATACGCAGTATTTT.

Many counts were recorded for this clonotype. The rearrangement uses TRBV5-1 and TRBJ2-7; the D gene is possibly TRBD1 (6 bases). Trimming cost V 0 bases and J 3 bases, with 10 bases left between them. Germline V gene sequence: CDR1 SGHRS, CDR2 YFSETQ. The CDR3 is made up of 14 amino acids. CDR3 bases: TGCGCCAGCAGCTTGGCAGGGGCGGTCTACGAGCAGTACTTC. Residues: CASSLAGAVYEQYF.

This clonotype was recorded at least ten times. V is TRBV7-9 and J is TRBJ1-4, with unresolved D. The germline V and J ends were trimmed by 2 bases and 6 bases, with 13 bases remaining between them. CDR1 SEHNR and CDR2 FQNEAQ come from the germline V gene (reference sequence). CDR3 length: 15 amino acids. CDR3 nucleotide sequence: TGTGCCAGCAGCTTATCAATCCTCGGGGATGAAAAACTGTTTTTT. Protein: CASSLSILGDEKLFF.

This clonotype was seen many times. The chain recombines TRBV20-1 with TRBJ2-7; D gene ambiguous. The CDR3 extends over 13 amino acids. Trimming removed 3 bases from V and 3 bases from J, with 12 bases in between. Germline-derived CDR1 and CDR2 are DFQATT and SNEGSKA (reference sequence). CDR3 residues: CSARTLGLYEQYF. The CDR3 DNA reads TGCAGTGCTAGGACGTTGGGCCTCTACGAGCAGTACTTC.